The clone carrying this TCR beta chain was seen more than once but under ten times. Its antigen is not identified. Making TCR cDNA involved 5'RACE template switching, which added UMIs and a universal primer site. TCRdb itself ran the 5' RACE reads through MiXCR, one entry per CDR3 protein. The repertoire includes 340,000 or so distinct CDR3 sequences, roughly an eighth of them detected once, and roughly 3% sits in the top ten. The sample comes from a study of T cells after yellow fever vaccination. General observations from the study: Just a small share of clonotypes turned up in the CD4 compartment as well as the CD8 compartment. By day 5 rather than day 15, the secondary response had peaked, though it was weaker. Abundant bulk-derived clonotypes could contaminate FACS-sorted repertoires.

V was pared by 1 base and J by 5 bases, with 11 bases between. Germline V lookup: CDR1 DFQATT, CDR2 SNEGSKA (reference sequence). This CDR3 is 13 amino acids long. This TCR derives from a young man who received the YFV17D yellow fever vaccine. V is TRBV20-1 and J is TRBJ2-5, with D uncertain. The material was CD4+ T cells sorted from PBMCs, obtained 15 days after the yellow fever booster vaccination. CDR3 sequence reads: CSARAVISETQYF. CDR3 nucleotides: TGCAGTGCTAGAGCAGTTATCTCCGAGACCCAGTACTTC.